Following are 11 T cell receptor beta chains from one sample sequenced in a study of cytomegalovirus exposure and HLA in healthy donors. Researchers ran the PCR with 60 Vbeta and 13 Jbeta primers. Assay used: immunoSEQ multiplex PCR; TCRdb lists only in-frame clones, some missing. Of around 100,000 clones in the sample, 50% to 65% are singletons; the top ten hold less than 4.5%. Sequenced: PBMCs. These receptors all stem from a young man in good health and CMV-seropositive.

The genes are TRBV7-9 and TRBJ1-1; 11 bases map to TRBD1. Trimming cost V 3 bases and J 9 bases; bases outside gene matches: 6. Germline V gives CDR1 SEHNR, CDR2 FQNEAQ (reference sequence). The CDR3 contains 14 residues. The CDR3 coding sequence is TGTGCCAGCAGCTTTCGGACAGGGGGCGAAAAAGCTTTCTTT. Amino acid sequence: CASSFRTGGEKAFF.

The rearrangement uses TRBV6-5 and TRBJ1-2; TRBD1 matches 8 bases. This CDR3 spans 13 amino acids. Germline V CDR1 and CDR2: MNHEY, SVGAGI. Unmatched junction bases numbered 5, after V lost 2 bases and J lost 9 bases. CDR3 sequence: CASSYGRGLSYTF. CDR3 DNA sequence: TGTGCCAGCAGTTACGGCAGGGGGCTTAGCTACACCTTC.

This clone showed up just a few times. The rearrangement uses TRBV21-1 and TRBJ2-7; TRBD1 was called by the table and not checked on the DNA. TRBV21-1 is listed as a pseudogene. The CDR3 loop spans 12 amino acids. The CDR3 sequence is CASSKSKPRRNF. The DNA of the CDR3 is TGTGCCAGCAGCAAATCCAAACCCCGCAGAAACTTC.

V and J are TRBV6-6 and TRBJ1-6, with D possibly matching TRBD1 (5 bases). CDR3 length: 14 residues. V shed 2 bases and J shed 9 bases, with 11 bases lying between them. Germline V CDR1 and CDR2: MNHNY, SVGAGI (reference sequence). The CDR3 sequence is CASSYGGEGSPLHF. CDR3 in DNA: TGTGCCAGCAGTTACGGGGGGGAAGGTTCACCCCTCCACTTT.

The rearrangement uses TRBV30 and TRBJ2-7; 9 bases match TRBD1. The CDR3 is 12 residues long. Losses at the gene ends were 8 bases for V and 5 bases for J; bases not matched to a gene: 7. In germline, CDR1 is GTSNPN, CDR2 SVGIG (reference sequence). DNA of the CDR3: TGTGCCCTATGGACAGGGGAGGACGAGCAGTACTTC. It is translated as CALWTGEDEQYF.

The rearrangement joins TRBV18 to TRBJ2-7; 8 positions match TRBD1. The CDR3 consists of 14 residues. Germline CDR1 KGHSH, CDR2 LQKENI. V shed 3 bases, J shed 0 bases, and the junction held 1 base outside the gene matches. The CDR3 reads CASSPGQDSYEQYF. DNA of the CDR3: TGTGCCAGCTCACCGGGACAGGACTCCTACGAGCAGTACTTC.

The chain employs TRBV7-2 and TRBJ2-5; D not resolved. Deletions cut 5 bases from V and 5 bases from J, with 9 bases between. The CDR3 spans 12 residues. Germline assignment: CDR1 SGHTA and CDR2 FQGNSA. The CDR3 DNA sequence: TGTGCCAGCAGCCTCACCGAGGAGACCCAGTACTTC. The encoded protein is CASSLTEETQYF.

In this sample, this clone turned up once. A junction boundary mismatches the germline segment, possibly from a read error. V usage is TRBV7-9 and J usage is TRBJ1-6, with 7 nucleotides matching TRBD1. Germline V gene sequence: CDR1 SEHNR, CDR2 FQNEAQ (reference sequence). This CDR3 has 15 residues. As DNA, the CDR3 is TGTTCCAGCAGTGAGGGGGCGGCTGGCAATTCACCCCTCCACTTT. Translating it yields CSSSEGAAGNSPLHF.

This rearrangement joins TRBV5-1 to TRBJ2-3; tentatively, D is TRBD2 (7 bases). Germline V gives CDR1 SGHRS, CDR2 YFSETQ. The CDR3 covers 14 residues. The V end was cut by 4 bases, the J end by 6 bases, with 15 bases between. The CDR3 region is CASSRTGGPDTQYF. The CDR3 DNA follows: TGCGCCAGCAGCAGAACGGGGGGCCCCGATACGCAGTATTTT.

The table lists this clone with a few counts. The rearrangement uses TRBV7-6 and TRBJ2-3, with D tentatively TRBD2 (5 bases). CDR3 length: 13 residues. V lost 1 base, J lost 3 bases, and 5 bases lay in between. CDR1 is SGHVS and CDR2 is FNYEAQ in the germline V gene. CDR3 bases: TGTGCCAGCAGCTTAGGGGAGACAGATACGCAGTATTTT. This encodes CASSLGETDTQYF.

The chain combines TRBV19 with TRBJ2-3; maybe TRBD2 (5 bases). With 4 bases removed from V and 0 bases from J, the gap between germline ends came to 14 bases. CDR1 is LNHDA, CDR2 SQIVND, per germline (reference sequence). This CDR3 spans 16 amino acids. This chain's CDR3 is CASSSRHSGSTDTQYF. CDR3 sequence (DNA): TGTGCCAGTAGTAGCCGCCATTCGGGGAGCACAGATACGCAGTATTTT.